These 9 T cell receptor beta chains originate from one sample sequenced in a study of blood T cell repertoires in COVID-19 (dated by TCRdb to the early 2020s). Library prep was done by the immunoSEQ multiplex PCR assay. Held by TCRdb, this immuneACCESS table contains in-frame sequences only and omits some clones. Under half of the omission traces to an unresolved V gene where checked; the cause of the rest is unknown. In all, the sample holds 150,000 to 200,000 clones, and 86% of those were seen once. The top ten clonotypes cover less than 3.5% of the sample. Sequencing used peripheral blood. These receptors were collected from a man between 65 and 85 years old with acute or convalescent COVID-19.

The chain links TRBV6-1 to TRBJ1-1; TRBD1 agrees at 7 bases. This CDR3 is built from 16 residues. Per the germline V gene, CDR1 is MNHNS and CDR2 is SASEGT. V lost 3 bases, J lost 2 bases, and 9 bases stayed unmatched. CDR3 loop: CASSERTGSRNTEAFF. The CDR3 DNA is TGTGCCAGCAGTGAGAGGACAGGCTCTCGAAACACTGAAGCTTTCTTT.

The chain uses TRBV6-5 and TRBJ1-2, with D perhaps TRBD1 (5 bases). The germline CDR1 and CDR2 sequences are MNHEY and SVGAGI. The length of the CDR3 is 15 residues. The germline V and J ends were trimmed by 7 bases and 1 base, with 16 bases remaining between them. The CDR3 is CASTLGRFLNYGYTF. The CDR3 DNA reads TGTGCCAGCACCTTGGGGCGGTTCCTTAACTATGGCTACACCTTC.

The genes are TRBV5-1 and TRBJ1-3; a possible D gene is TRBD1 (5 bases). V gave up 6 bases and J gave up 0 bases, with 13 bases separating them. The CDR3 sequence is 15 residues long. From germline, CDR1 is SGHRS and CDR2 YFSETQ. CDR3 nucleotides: TGCGCCAGCACCCGGGTAGGGGCCTCTGGAAACACCATATATTTT. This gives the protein CASTRVGASGNTIYF.

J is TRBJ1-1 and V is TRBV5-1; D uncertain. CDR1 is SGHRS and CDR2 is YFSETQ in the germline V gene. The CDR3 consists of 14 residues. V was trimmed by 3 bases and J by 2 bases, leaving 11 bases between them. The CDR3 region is CASSSGLGNTEAFF. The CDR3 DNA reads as TGCGCCAGCAGCTCTGGGCTGGGTAACACTGAAGCTTTCTTT. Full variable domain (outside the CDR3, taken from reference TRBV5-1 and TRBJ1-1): KAGVTQTPRYLIKTRGQQVTLSCSPISGHRSVSWYQQTPGQGLQFLFEYFSETQRNKGNFPGRFSGRQFSNSRSEMNVSTLELGDSALYLCASSSGLGNTEAFFGQGTRLTVV.

The DNA for the CDR3 is TGCGCCAGCAGCCAAGACAGGGGGCCAAAAAACATTCAGTACTTC. Its protein is CASSQDRGPKNIQYF. This chain joins TRBV4-3 and TRBJ2-4, with 8 bases identical to TRBD1. The CDR3 is 15 amino acids. V shed 0 bases and J 4 bases; nucleotides not matched to a gene: 2. Germline CDR1 and CDR2: LGHNA and YSLEER.

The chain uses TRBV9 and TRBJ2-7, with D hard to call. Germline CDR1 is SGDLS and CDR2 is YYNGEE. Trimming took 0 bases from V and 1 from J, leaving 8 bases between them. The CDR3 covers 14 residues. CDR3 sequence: CASSVAPRSYEQYF. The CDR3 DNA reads TGTGCCAGCAGCGTAGCCCCCCGGTCCTACGAGCAGTACTTC.

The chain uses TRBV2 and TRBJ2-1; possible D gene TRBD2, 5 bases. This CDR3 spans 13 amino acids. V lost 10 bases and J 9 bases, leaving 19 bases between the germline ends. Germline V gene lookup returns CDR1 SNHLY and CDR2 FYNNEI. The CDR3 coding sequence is TGTGCCAACACTCGAGAAAGTCGGGGTGAGCAGTTCTTC. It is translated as CANTRESRGEQFF. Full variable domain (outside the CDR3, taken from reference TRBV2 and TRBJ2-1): EPEVTQTPSHQVTQMGQEVILRCVPISNHLYFYWYRQILGQKVEFLVSFYNNEISEKSEIFDDQFSVERPDGSNFTLKIRSTKLEDSAMYFCANTRESRGEQFFGPGTRLTVL.

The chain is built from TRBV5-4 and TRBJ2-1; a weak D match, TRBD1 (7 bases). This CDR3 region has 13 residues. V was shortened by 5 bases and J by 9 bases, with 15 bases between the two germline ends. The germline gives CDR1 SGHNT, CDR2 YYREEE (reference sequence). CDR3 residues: CASRWRGRGEQFF. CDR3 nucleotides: TGTGCCAGCAGATGGAGGGGGCGGGGTGAGCAGTTCTTC.

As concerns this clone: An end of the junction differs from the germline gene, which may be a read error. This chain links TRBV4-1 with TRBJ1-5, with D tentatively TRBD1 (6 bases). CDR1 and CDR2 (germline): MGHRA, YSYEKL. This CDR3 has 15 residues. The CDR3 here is CASSQDDRFNQPRHF. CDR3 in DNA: TGCGCCAGCAGCCAAGATGACAGGTTTAATCAGCCCCGGCATTTT.